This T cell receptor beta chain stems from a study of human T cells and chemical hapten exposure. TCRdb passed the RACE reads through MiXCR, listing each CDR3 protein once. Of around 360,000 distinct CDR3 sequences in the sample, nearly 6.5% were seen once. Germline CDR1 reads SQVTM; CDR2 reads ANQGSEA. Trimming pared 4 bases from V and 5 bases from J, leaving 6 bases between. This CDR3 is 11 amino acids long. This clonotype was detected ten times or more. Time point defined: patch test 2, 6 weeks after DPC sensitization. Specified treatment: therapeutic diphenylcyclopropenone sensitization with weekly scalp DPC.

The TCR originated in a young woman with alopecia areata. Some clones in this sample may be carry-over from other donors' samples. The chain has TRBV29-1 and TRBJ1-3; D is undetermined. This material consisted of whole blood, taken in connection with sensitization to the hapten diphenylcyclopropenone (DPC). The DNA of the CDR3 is TGCAGCGTTGCTCATCGAAACACCATATATTTT. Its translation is CSVAHRNTIYF.